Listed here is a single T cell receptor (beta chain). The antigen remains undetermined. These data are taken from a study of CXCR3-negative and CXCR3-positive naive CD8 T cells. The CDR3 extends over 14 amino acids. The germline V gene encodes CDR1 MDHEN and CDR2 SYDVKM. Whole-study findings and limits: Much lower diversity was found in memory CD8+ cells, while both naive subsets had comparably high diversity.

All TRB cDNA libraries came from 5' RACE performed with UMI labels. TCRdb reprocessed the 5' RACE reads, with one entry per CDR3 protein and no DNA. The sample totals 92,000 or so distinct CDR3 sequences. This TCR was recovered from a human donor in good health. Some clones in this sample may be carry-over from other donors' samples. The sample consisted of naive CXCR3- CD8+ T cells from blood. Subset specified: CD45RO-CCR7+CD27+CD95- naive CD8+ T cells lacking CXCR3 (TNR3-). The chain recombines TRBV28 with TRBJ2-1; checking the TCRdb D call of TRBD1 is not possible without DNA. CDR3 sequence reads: CASSLRGLRNEQFF.